The 11 T cell receptor beta chains reported below all come from one sample, sequenced in a study of T cells after yellow fever vaccination. MiXCR was run by TCRdb on the 5' RACE reads, yielding one entry per CDR3 protein. The sample lists 550,000 to 750,000 distinct CDR3 sequences; 13% were seen once. The specimen was PBMCs, collected on the day of the yellow fever booster vaccination. The source of these receptors is a young man who received the YFV17D yellow fever vaccine.

This clonotype occurred a few times. The V call is TRBV7-9, the J call TRBJ2-1; no clear D. Trimming left V 1 base short and J 3 bases short, with 16 bases between. Germline V gene lookup returns CDR1 SEHNR and CDR2 FQNEAQ (reference sequence). This CDR3 contains 17 residues. The CDR3 DNA reads as TGTGCCAGCAGCTTAGGGGCCCCCTTAGCCGACTACAATGAGCAGTTCTTC. The encoded protein is CASSLGAPLADYNEQFF.

This clonotype was counted a few times. The V and J genes are TRBV7-2 and TRBJ2-1; TRBD2 agrees at 7 bases. The CDR3 extends over 13 amino acids. The J segment lost 8 bases and the V segment lost 5 bases, leaving 6 bases of the junction unmatched. The germline CDR1 and CDR2 sequences are SGHTA and FQGNSA. CDR3 loop: CASSVTSVHEQFF. The CDR3 region has the DNA TGTGCCAGCAGCGTCACTAGCGTCCATGAGCAGTTCTTC.

The chain employs TRBV7-2 and TRBJ1-2, with 9 bases that match TRBD1. Germline V lookup: CDR1 SGHTA, CDR2 FQGNSA. This CDR3 is built from 14 residues. V was clipped by 7 bases and J by 4 bases; unmatched bases: 7. The CDR3 bases are TGTGCCAGCAAACCGGGACAGGGCCGCTATGGCTACACCTTC. Residues: CASKPGQGRYGYTF. The variable domain in full, completed from reference TRBV7-2 and TRBJ1-2, reads GAGVSQSPSNKVTEKGKDVELRCDPISGHTALYWYRQSLGQGLEFLIYFQGNSAPDKSGLPSDRFSAERTGGSVSTLTIQRTQQEDSAVYLCASKPGQGRYGYTFGSGTRLTVV.

This chain joins TRBV6-5 and TRBJ2-7; possibly TRBD2 for D (5 bases). Deletions cut 2 bases from V and 2 bases from J, with 10 bases between. The germline V gene encodes CDR1 MNHEY and CDR2 SVGAGI. This CDR3 has 14 residues. The CDR3, as DNA: TGTGCCAGCAGTTACGCTTCCGGGGCCTACGAGCAGTACTTC. Protein: CASSYASGAYEQYF.

This clonotype was detected a few times. This chain joins TRBV7-9 and TRBJ2-5; 11 positions agree with TRBD2. The V and J ends lost 5 bases and 3 bases, in that order; junction bases with no gene match: 5. CDR1 is SEHNR, CDR2 FQNEAQ, per germline (reference sequence). The CDR3 spans 15 residues. The CDR3 nucleotides read TGTGCCAGCAGCCGGCTGACTAGCGGGAAAGAGACCCAGTACTTC. As protein: CASSRLTSGKETQYF.

This clonotype was recorded a few times. This chain connects TRBV20-1 to TRBJ2-3, with TRBD2 matching 8 bases. The V segment lost 0 bases and the J segment 2 bases; nucleotides outside the gene matches: 7. CDR1 is DFQATT and CDR2 is SNEGSKA in the germline V gene (reference sequence). This CDR3 region has 16 residues. The CDR3 here is CSARDPLAGHTDTQYF. As DNA, the CDR3 is TGCAGTGCTAGAGATCCTCTAGCGGGTCACACAGATACGCAGTATTTT.

This clonotype was found a few times. The chain combines TRBV6-5 with TRBJ2-7, with TRBD1 matching over 9 bases. From germline, CDR1 is MNHEY and CDR2 SVGAGI. With V trimmed by 1 base and J by 3 bases, 7 bases remained unmatched. The CDR3 has 16 residues. The CDR3 reads CASSYYTGTGHYEQYF. DNA for the CDR3: TGTGCCAGCAGTTACTACACCGGGACAGGGCACTACGAGCAGTACTTC.

This clonotype was detected only a few times. The chain uses TRBV7-9 and TRBJ2-7; unclear D gene. Deletions cut 2 bases from V and 5 bases from J, with 19 bases between. Germline V gene data show CDR1 as SEHNR and CDR2 as FQNEAQ (reference sequence). This CDR3 contains 16 residues. In nucleotides, the CDR3 is TGTGCCAGCAGCTTAATTCCGCTTTCCCCCCGGGACGAGCAGTACTTC. Protein product: CASSLIPLSPRDEQYF.

This rearrangement joins TRBV20-1 to TRBJ2-1; D is unresolved. The V end was cut by 8 bases, the J end by 10 bases, with 21 bases between. Germline V gene lookup returns CDR1 DFQATT and CDR2 SNEGSKA (reference sequence). The CDR3 has 13 amino acids. This CDR3 is CSPQRTAVGEQFF. The CDR3 nucleotides are TGCAGTCCACAGCGAACGGCCGTGGGCGAGCAGTTCTTC.

This clonotype came up a few times. The chain joins TRBV6-1 to TRBJ2-1, with unresolved D. The germline gives CDR1 MNHNS, CDR2 SASEGT. The CDR3 consists of 14 residues. V lost 9 bases and J lost 3, with 15 bases in between. The CDR3 region is CASRRTENYNEQFF. For the CDR3, the DNA is TGTGCCAGTAGGAGAACGGAGAACTACAATGAGCAGTTCTTC.

This clonotype was observed a few times. The chain links TRBV13 to TRBJ2-1; 7 nucleotides line up with TRBD2. After removal of 2 bases from V and 4 bases from J, the junction contained 2 bases not matched to a gene. In germline, CDR1 is PRHDT, CDR2 FYEKMQ (reference sequence). CDR3 length: 14 residues. The CDR3 sequence: CASSLTSEYNEQFF. The DNA of the CDR3 is TGTGCCAGCAGCTTAACTAGCGAGTACAATGAGCAGTTCTTC.